This TCR beta chain was profiled in a study of siplizumab effects on memory and regulatory T cells (dated by TCRdb to about 2019). At the level of the whole study: The study looked at the effect of siplizumab, an anti-CD2 antibody, on alloreactive T-cell subsets in allogeneic mixed lymphocyte reactions made from human PBMCs. What the work shows at the level of the full study, not this receptor alone: Of the alloreactive CD4+ clones that could be mapped, the Treg-derived share averaged around 64% with siplizumab compared with about 27% in control reactions. Because sequences at frequencies below about 10^-5 were poorly captured, only a minor fraction of alloreactive clones could be mapped back to unstimulated subsets. Unstimulated naive T cells appeared more diverse than memory T cells, and naive cells seemed to contribute substantially to the alloresponse. A naive or memory phenotype could not be assigned to roughly 75-96% of proliferating CD4+ or CD8+ clones. Whether proliferating Tregs from siplizumab cultures actually had suppressive function was not functionally confirmed. Siplizumab significantly reduced the cumulative frequency of alloreactive sequences traceable to unstimulated CD4+ memory T cells.

From the cysteine through the phenylalanine, the CDR3 covers 17 amino acids. Solely the CDR3 DNA is kept, with 51 bases framed from the first base. V is pruned by 5 bases and J by 1 base, leaving 9 bases of the junction without a gene match. As encoded in the germline V gene, CDR1 is SGHAT while CDR2 is FQNNGV. Libraries were made using the immunoSEQ multiplex PCR assay. Around 94,000 TCR templates per sample were assayed on the deep sequencing platform. Genomic DNA extracted from sorted T cells was used for TCRbeta CDR3 sequencing. The source study handled its data this way. The R programming language was used for clonal analysis of TCRbeta CDR3 data. Comparing unstimulated samples against CFSE-low samples taken after the reaction was how alloreactive CD4+ and CD8+ clones were defined. Regulatory or non-regulatory origin was assigned to alloreactive CD4+ clones by matching of sequences to sorted unstimulated Treg and non-Treg repertoires. The table was pulled from immuneACCESS by TCRdb, which kept in-frame rearrangements only. Such tables lose some clones; where checked, under half of the loss comes from unresolved V genes, and the rest has no known cause. D and trimming come from the DNA, and the V and J calls and clone size come from that table. This sample gives around 100,000 clones in total; roughly 92% of them show up just once. Together, the top ten hold approximately 1.2% of the sample.

Comments on this clone: Its antigen is not yet known. Base quality data are lacking; no much larger clone is found one base away.

Sorted unstimulated T cells, along with proliferating T cells recovered from mixed lymphocyte reactions, underwent TCRbeta CDR3 sequencing. Fresh whole blood from approximately ten HLA-typed healthy donors was used to isolate PBMCs. The sequence was obtained from a human donor in good health. The sample was CD4+ T cells sorted from blood. The chain employs TRBV11-2 and TRBJ2-3, and 10 bases in between align with TRBD1. For the CDR3, the sequence is CASSPFRDRGRTDTQYF. Here is the DNA: TGTGCCAGCAGCCCCTTCCGGGACAGGGGACGCACAGATACGCAGTATTTT.